This TCR beta chain appears in the sequencing data of a study of shared clonotypes between healthy human individuals. TCRdb's table, derived via immunoSEQ multiplex PCR, lists solely in-frame clones and lacks some. The repertoire holds a few million clones, with just over 90% as singletons. Germline assignment: CDR1 SGHAT and CDR2 FQNNGV. The V segment lost 6 bases and the J segment 3 bases; nucleotides outside the gene matches: 16. The CDR3 is 17 amino acids. Sequenced sample: naive CD4+ T cells sorted from blood. The subset: CD45RA+ positively selected. The chain has TRBV11-2 and TRBJ2-7; 8 nucleotides agree with TRBD1. This clonotype was obtained from a man aged 18 to 30 in good health. CDR3 amino acids: CASRASPRTGSSYEQYF. CDR3 sequence (DNA): TGTGCCAGCAGGGCATCCCCAAGGACAGGGAGTAGCTACGAGCAGTACTTC.